Listed below are T cell receptor beta chains from one sample, sequenced in a study of cytomegalovirus exposure and HLA in healthy donors. The data were produced by immunoSEQ multiplex PCR, yet TCRdb's version contains in-frame clones alone and is incomplete. This table has more than 130,000 clones, around three quarters appearing once. The sample comprised PBMCs. All receptors derive from a man in his thirties or forties in good health and CMV-seronegative. Both conserved end residues are part of each CDR3. The D gene is left open where the match is weak. Not all rows give a size; the values are once, few, many and, for expanded clones, a class.

>TRBJ2-2|.|TRBV10-1|TRBD2
TGCGCCAGCAGCGCGAAACAACTAGCGGGAGGCCACACCGGGGAGCTGTTTTTT
CASSAKQLAGGHTGELFF
>TRBJ2-2|.|TRBV5-4|.
TGTGCCAGCAGCTTGGCTAAGGAGACCGGGGAGCTGTTTTTT
CASSLAKETGELFF
>TRBJ1-6|.|TRBV2|.
TGTGCCAGCAGTGATTCGGGACAAGTTTATTCACCCCTCCACTTT
CASSDSGQVYSPLHF
>TRBJ2-3|.|TRBV5-1|.
TGCGCCAGCAGCCCCCCCGGGGGGCCAGATACGCAGTATTTT
CASSPPGGPDTQYF
>TRBJ2-7|.|TRBV28|.
TGTGCCAGCAGTTTGCGGAGGAGAGACTCCTACGAGCAGTACTTC
CASSLRRRDSYEQYF
>TRBJ2-5|.|TRBV5-1|TRBD2
TGCGCCAGCAGCGGTATAGCGGGAGATGTCGCGGAGACCCAGTACTTC
CASSGIAGDVAETQYF
>TRBJ2-4|.|TRBV2|TRBD2
TGTGCCCGCACCCCCGGACGGGGCGGGAGGGCCAAAAACATTCAGTACTTC
CARTPGRGGRAKNIQYF
>TRBJ1-5|.|TRBV7-2|.
TGTGCCAGCAGTCCAAGAGGGCGGGGGGCCCGCAATCAGCCCCAGCATTTT
CASSPRGRGARNQPQHF
>TRBJ1-2|once|TRBV7-2|.
TGTGCCAGCAGCTCGACGGACATCTATGGCTACACCTTC
CASSSTDIYGYTF
>TRBJ2-7|once|TRBV5-1|.
TGCGCCAGCACCCCAGGGGCAGGGCGCTACGAGCAGTACTTC
CASTPGAGRYEQYF
>TRBJ2-1|once|TRBV19|TRBD2
TGTGCCAGTAGTAACAGACTAGCGGGGTCTGGGTACAATGAGCAGTTCTTC
CASSNRLAGSGYNEQFF
>TRBJ2-6|.|TRBV2|.
TGTGCCAGTACTCCATCGGGGGCCAACGTCCTGACTTTC
CASTPSGANVLTF
>TRBJ2-1|few|TRBV7-6|.
TGTGCCAGCAGCCCGGGACCTCAGGGGCACAATGAGCAGTTCTTC
CASSPGPQGHNEQFF
>TRBJ2-7|.|TRBV28|TRBD2
TGTGCCAGCAGTTTACGGCCTAGCGGCCTTAGAGAGCAGTACTTC
CASSLRPSGLREQYF
>TRBJ2-3|.|TRBV9|.
TGTGCCAGCAGCCCGAGTGTCTCAGATACGCAGTATTTT
CASSPSVSDTQYF
>TRBJ1-5|.|TRBV15|.
TGTGCCACCAGCAGAAGGACAGTTGGTCAGCCCCAGAATTTT
CATSRRTVGQPQNF
>TRBJ1-1|.|TRBV5-1|.
TGCGCCAGCAGACTGGAGGTTTTGGCGAACACTGAAGCTTTCTTT
CASRLEVLANTEAFF
>TRBJ2-1|.|TRBV5-4|TRBD2
TGTGCCAGCAGCTTACGTCTTGGACTAGGGAATGAGCAGTTCTTC
CASSLRLGLGNEQFF
>TRBJ1-2|.|TRBV5-1|.
TGCGCCAGCAGCTTGGCAGGAGACAGTACCGTCTATGGCTACCCCTTC
CASSLAGDSTVYGYPF
>TRBJ1-2|once|TRBV7-3|.
TGTGCCAGCAGCCTCCGGGACGGGAGGTTCTACACCTTC
CASSLRDGRFYTF
>TRBJ2-7|.|TRBV5-1|.
TGCGCCAGCAGCTTTCATCAGGGTTGCGAGCAGTACTTC
CASSFHQGCEQYF
>TRBJ2-7|.|TRBV2|TRBD1
TGTGCCGGAGCTGGGACAGGGGTGGCGTACGAGCAGTACTTC
CAGAGTGVAYEQYF
>TRBJ1-2|.|TRBV7-9|.
TGTGCCAGCAGCGCCCAAGGAGGTGGCTACACCTTC
CASSAQGGGYTF
>TRBJ1-5|.|TRBV19|TRBD1
TGTGCCAGTAGTATTTGGACAGGGGATCAGCCCCAGAATTTT
CASSIWTGDQPQNF
>TRBJ1-1|.|TRBV6-6|TRBD1
TGTGCCAGCAGTTACGGGCAGGGGGCTAGTGAAGCTTTCTTT
CASSYGQGASEAFF